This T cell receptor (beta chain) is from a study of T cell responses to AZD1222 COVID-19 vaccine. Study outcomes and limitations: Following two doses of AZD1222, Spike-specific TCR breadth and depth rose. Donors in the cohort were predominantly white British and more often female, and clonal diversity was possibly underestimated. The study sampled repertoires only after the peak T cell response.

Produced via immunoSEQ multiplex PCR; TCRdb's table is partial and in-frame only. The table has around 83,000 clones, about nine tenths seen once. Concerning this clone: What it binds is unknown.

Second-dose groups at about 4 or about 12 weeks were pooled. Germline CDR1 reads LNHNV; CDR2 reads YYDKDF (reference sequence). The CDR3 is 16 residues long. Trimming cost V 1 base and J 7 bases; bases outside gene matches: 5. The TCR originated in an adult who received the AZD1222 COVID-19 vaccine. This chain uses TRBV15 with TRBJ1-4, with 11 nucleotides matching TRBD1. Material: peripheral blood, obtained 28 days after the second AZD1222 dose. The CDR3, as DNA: TGTGCCACCAGCAGAGGCGGACAGGGGGCAGGTGAAAAACTGTTTTTT. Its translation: CATSRGGQGAGEKLFF. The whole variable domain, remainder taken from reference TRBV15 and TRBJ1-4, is DAMVIQNPRYQVTQFGKPVTLSCSQTLNHNVMYWYQQKSSQAPKLLFHYYDKDFNNEADTPDNFQSRRPNTSFCFLDIRSPGLGDTAMYLCATSRGGQGAGEKLFFGSGTQLSVL.